This T cell receptor (beta chain) was sequenced in a study of blood T cells in healthy people across ages. Germline-derived CDR1 and CDR2 are LGHNA and YNFKEQ. This CDR3 has 13 amino acids. The J segment lost 10 bases and the V segment lost 4 bases, leaving 8 bases of the junction unmatched. With a J-beta primer mix and a sample-barcoded 5' primer, a second PCR ran 7 to 11 cycles. TCRdb called the 5' RACE reads again in MiXCR, with one record for every CDR3 protein. The table shows 2 million or so distinct CDR3 sequences, with about 50% occurring only once. This sequence originates from a woman aged 35 to 49 in good health. V and J are TRBV4-2 and TRBJ1-2; 8 nucleotides match TRBD1. Sequenced input: blood. The DNA of the CDR3 is TGTGCCAGCAGCCCCCCGGACAGGGCCCTCTACACCTTC. Protein: CASSPPDRALYTF.